The present entry profiles one T cell receptor beta chain with its context. Antigen specificity is unknown. The data were taken from a study of T cells after posttransplantation cyclophosphamide. J was trimmed by 10 bases and V by 4 bases; bases with no gene match: 11. From germline, CDR1 is SGHKS and CDR2 YYEKEE (reference sequence). The CDR3 has 14 amino acids. Whole-study results and caveats: Skin or GI-infiltrating T cells shared few TRB sequences with blood. Donor CD8+ memory clones often dominated recipient blood repertoires at later times.

The repertoire was sequenced with immunoSEQ multiplex PCR; TCRdb's copy has only in-frame clones and lacks some. This table holds 15,000 to 20,000 clones, about 82% found once. Methotrexate plus calcineurin inhibitor accompanied controls' myeloablative marrow transplants; sampling was 1 year later. The chain links TRBV5-5 to TRBJ2-1, with 7 bases identical to TRBD2. This receptor was taken from a young adult male patient who received an allogeneic stem cell transplant from an unrelated donor, was CMV-positive, and had acute and chronic GVHD. The graft donor may account for some of the T cells. Sequencing was performed on PBMCs, taken around 410 days after allogeneic stem cell transplant with calcineurin inhibitor and methotrexate. CDR3 residues: CASSHLPAGEEQFF. In nucleotides, the CDR3 is TGTGCCAGCAGCCATTTACCCGCGGGGGAGGAGCAGTTCTTC.